This T cell receptor (beta chain) is drawn from a study of Graves' ophthalmopathy and Graves' hyperthyroidism. Trimming cost V 0 bases and J 2 bases; bases outside gene matches: 2. The length of the CDR3 is 15 residues. CDR1 ENHRY and CDR2 SYGVKD come from the germline V gene. Researchers took RNA transcripts and amplified TCR beta CDR3 regions from them. Second-round multiplex PCR followed a first-round RT-PCR using HTBI primers. MiXCR, run by TCRdb on the multiplex PCR reads, gives a single entry per CDR3 protein. The data show 500,000 to 600,000 distinct CDR3 sequences, under 45% seen once. Exclusion covered patients with other autoimmune diseases or uncontrolled infections (as well as pregnancy or lactation).

The genes are TRBV10-3 and TRBJ2-5; 8 bases line up with TRBD2. The receptor was derived from an adult man with Graves' hyperthyroidism. Sequencing was done on a sample of peripheral blood or thyroid tissue (not recorded which). CDR3 nucleotides: TGTGCCATCAGTGAGTCCGCGGGGGGTCAAGAGACCCAGTACTTC. This codes for CAISESAGGQETQYF.